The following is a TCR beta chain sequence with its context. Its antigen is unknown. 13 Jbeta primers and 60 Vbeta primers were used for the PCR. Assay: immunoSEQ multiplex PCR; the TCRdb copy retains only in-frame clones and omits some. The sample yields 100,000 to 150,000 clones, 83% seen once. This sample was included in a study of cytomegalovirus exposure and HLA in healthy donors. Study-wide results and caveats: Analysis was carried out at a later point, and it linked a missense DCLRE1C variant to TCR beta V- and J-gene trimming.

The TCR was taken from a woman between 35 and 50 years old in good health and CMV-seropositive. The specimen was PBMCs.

CDR3 amino acids: CASSQTGFGYTF. In DNA, the CDR3 is TGTGCCAGCAGCCAGACAGGGTTTGGCTACACCTTC. The chain links TRBV7-9 to TRBJ1-2, with TRBD1 matching over 7 bases. V lost 5 bases to trimming and J lost 7 bases; unmatched junction nucleotides: 4. The CDR3 length is 12 residues. Germline values: CDR1 SEHNR, CDR2 FQNEAQ (reference sequence).